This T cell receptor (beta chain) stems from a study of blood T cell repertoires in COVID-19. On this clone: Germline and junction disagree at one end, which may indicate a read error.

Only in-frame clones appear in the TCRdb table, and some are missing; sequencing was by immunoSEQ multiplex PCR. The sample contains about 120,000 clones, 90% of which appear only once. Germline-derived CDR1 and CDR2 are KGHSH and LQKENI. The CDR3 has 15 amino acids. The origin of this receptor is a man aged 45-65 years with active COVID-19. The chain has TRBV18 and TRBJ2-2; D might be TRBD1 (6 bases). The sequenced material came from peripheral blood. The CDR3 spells CASSGDRTKTGELFF. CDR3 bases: TGTGCCAGCTCCGGCGACAGGACGAAGACCGGGGAGCTGTTTTTT.